This is a list of T cell receptor beta chains from one sample in a study of STAT3 mutations in large granular lymphocyte leukemia. Measured with immunoSEQ multiplex PCR; TCRdb has only the in-frame clones, and not every one. The table includes fewer than 11,000 clones, around 52% detected once. The sample was peripheral blood mononuclear cells. The receptors originated from a boy younger than 18 with T-cell large granular lymphocyte leukemia. Some clones in this sample may be carry-over from other donors' samples. CDR3s include the opening cysteine and the closing phenylalanine or tryptophan. The order of the fields is V gene, clone size, J gene, D gene, CDR3 DNA, CDR3 protein. The D gene is left open where the match is weak. Not every row has a clone size; where given, it reads once, few, many or a size class.

>TRBV7-9|.|TRBJ1-6|.
TGTGCCAGCTGCCAAGAGGGGAATTCACCCCTCCACTTT
CASCQEGNSPLHF
>TRBV30|.|TRBJ2-3|TRBD2
TGTGCCTGGAGTGCCCCCTTCCTTGCGCGGGGGGTACCCTGGAGCACAGATACGCAGTATTTT
CAWSAPFLARGVPWSTDTQYF
>TRBV13|few|TRBJ2-7|.
TGTGCCAGCAGCCTTTCCCTCGGACGTATCTTCCCGGGCTACGAGCAGTACTTC
CASSLSLGRIFPGYEQYF
>TRBV28|.|TRBJ2-7|.
TGTGCCAGCAGAGAGGGTTTGTACGAGCAGTACTTC
CASREGLYEQYF
>TRBV27|.|TRBJ2-7|TRBD1
TGTGCCAGCAGTTTTATGGGACAGGGCTCCTACGAGCAGTACTTC
CASSFMGQGSYEQYF
>TRBV28|.|TRBJ1-1|.
TGTGCCAGCGTCGGGACGCCGAACACTGAAGCTTTCTTT
CASVGTPNTEAFF
>TRBV5-1|once|TRBJ2-5|.
TGCGCCAGCAGCGGAACCGGACGGACTCAAGAGACCCAGTACTTC
CASSGTGRTQETQYF
>TRBV7-9|few|TRBJ2-1|.
TGTGCCAGCAGCTTAGCGGCGGACTACAATGAGCAGTTCTTC
CASSLAADYNEQFF
>TRBV28|.|TRBJ1-5|TRBD1
TGTGCCAGCAGTAAACCAGGACAGGGACTTACTAATCAGCCCCAGCATTTT
CASSKPGQGLTNQPQHF
>TRBV2|once|TRBJ1-3|.
TGTGCCAGCCTACGAGAAAACACCATATATTTT
CASLRENTIYF
>TRBV29-1|few|TRBJ2-7|TRBD2
TGCAGCGTTGAATTGGGGGGGGGAGAGCAGTACTTC
CSVELGGGEQYF
>TRBV7-9|.|TRBJ2-5|.
TGTGCCAGCAGCCGACAAGTACAAGAGACCCAGTACTTC
CASSRQVQETQYF
>TRBV6-1|.|TRBJ2-1|.
TGTGCCAGCAGTGAAGCGCCGTGGGGCAATGAGCAGTTCTTC
CASSEAPWGNEQFF
>TRBV5-1|.|TRBJ2-1|TRBD1
TGCGCCAGCAGCTCTTCTCTTAGGACAGGGGGCCGGAGACTCTACAATGAGCAGTTCTTC
CASSSSLRTGGRRLYNEQFF
>TRBV18|.|TRBJ1-1|.
TGTGCCAGCTCACCACGGGAGGGAGCTAGGGGCACTGAAGCTTTCTTT
CASSPREGARGTEAFF
>TRBV30|few|TRBJ2-7|.
TGTGCCTGGAGTGTACTAGGCAGCTCCTACGAGCAGTACTTC
CAWSVLGSSYEQYF
>TRBV7-8|.|TRBJ1-5|.
TGTGCCAGCAGCTTAAATTCGGGGTTCGGTCAGCCCCAGCATTTT
CASSLNSGFGQPQHF
>TRBV5-1|medium-sized|TRBJ2-1|.
TGCGCCAGCAGTTACGATCCCGGGACATTAAATGAGCAGTTCTTC
CASSYDPGTLNEQFF
>TRBV5-1|.|TRBJ1-6|.
TGCGCCAGCAGCCTCCCCAGCTCCTATAATTCACCCCTCCACTTT
CASSLPSSYNSPLHF
>TRBV5-1|.|TRBJ1-5|.
TGCGCCAGCAGCTTGGGGTCTGGGCAGCCCCAGCATTTT
CASSLGSGQPQHF
>TRBV18|few|TRBJ1-2|.
TGTGCCAGCTCACCTGGAGAGGGGGGGTTCTATGGCTACACCTTC
CASSPGEGGFYGYTF
>TRBV6-1|.|TRBJ2-2|TRBD1
TGTGCCAGCAGTGGAGACAGGGGATCAGCCGGGGAGCTGTTTTTT
CASSGDRGSAGELFF
>TRBV6-6|.|TRBJ2-3|TRBD1
TGTGCCAGCAGTTACTCGACGGGACAGATCACAGATACGCAGTATTTT
CASSYSTGQITDTQYF
>TRBV6-1|.|TRBJ2-7|.
TGTGCCAGCAGTGAAAACTACTCCTACGAGCAGTACTTC
CASSENYSYEQYF
>TRBV30|.|TRBJ1-5|.
TGTGCCTGGAGTGTACTAGGTAAGGAACCCCAGCATTTT
CAWSVLGKEPQHF
>TRBV25-1|once|TRBJ1-5|.
TGTGCCAGCAGCGATGGGGGAGGGGGGCAGCCCCAGCATTTT
CASSDGGGGQPQHF
>TRBV6-6|.|TRBJ2-1|.
TGTGCCAGCAGAACACCTAACCTAGGGGCGGGGACGCAGTTCTTC
CASRTPNLGAGTQFF
>TRBV5-5|.|TRBJ1-2|.
TGTGCCAGCAGCACCAACTATGGCTACACCTTC
CASSTNYGYTF
>TRBV5-1|.|TRBJ1-2|.
TGCGCCAGCAGCGTTAGGGACGGATCATATGGCTACACCTTC
CASSVRDGSYGYTF
>TRBV5-1|.|TRBJ2-5|.
TGCGCCAGCAGCTCGACTAGTCCCCAAGAGACCCAGTACTTC
CASSSTSPQETQYF
>TRBV29-1|.|TRBJ2-5|.
TGCAGCGTTGTAAGGCAATCCCAAGAGACCCAGTACTTC
CSVVRQSQETQYF
>TRBV9|.|TRBJ1-2|TRBD1
TGTGCCAGCAGCCCGACGGGACAGCTTAACTATGGCTACACCTTC
CASSPTGQLNYGYTF
>TRBV5-1|.|TRBJ2-3|.
TGCGCCAGCAGCTTGGCCGATTCGGGCACAGATACGCAGTATTTT
CASSLADSGTDTQYF
>TRBV7-9|.|TRBJ1-1|.
TGTGCCAGCAGCTTCTTTGGGAACACTGAAGCTTTCTTT
CASSFFGNTEAFF
>TRBV6-5|few|TRBJ1-5|.
TGTGCCAGCAGTTACTCGGGTTGGCAGCCCCAGCATTTT
CASSYSGWQPQHF
>TRBV5-6|.|TRBJ1-1|.
TGTGCCAGCAGCTTGGTGAAGGGGGTGAACACTGAAGCTTTCTTT
CASSLVKGVNTEAFF
>TRBV18|.|TRBJ1-1|.
TGTGCCAGCTCACCCGCCACCAGGGTGATAAACACTGAAGCTTTCTTT
CASSPATRVINTEAFF
>TRBV29-1|.|TRBJ2-3|.
TGCAGCGCTTCAGGGATGACAGATACGCAGTATTTT
CSASGMTDTQYF
>TRBV10-3|.|TRBJ2-3|.
TGTGCCATCAGGAGGTTAGATACGCAGTATTTT
CAIRRLDTQYF
>TRBV15|.|TRBJ1-4|.
TGTGCCACCAGCAGGTTTCTCCAACCGGAAGAACTGTTTTTT
CATSRFLQPEELFF